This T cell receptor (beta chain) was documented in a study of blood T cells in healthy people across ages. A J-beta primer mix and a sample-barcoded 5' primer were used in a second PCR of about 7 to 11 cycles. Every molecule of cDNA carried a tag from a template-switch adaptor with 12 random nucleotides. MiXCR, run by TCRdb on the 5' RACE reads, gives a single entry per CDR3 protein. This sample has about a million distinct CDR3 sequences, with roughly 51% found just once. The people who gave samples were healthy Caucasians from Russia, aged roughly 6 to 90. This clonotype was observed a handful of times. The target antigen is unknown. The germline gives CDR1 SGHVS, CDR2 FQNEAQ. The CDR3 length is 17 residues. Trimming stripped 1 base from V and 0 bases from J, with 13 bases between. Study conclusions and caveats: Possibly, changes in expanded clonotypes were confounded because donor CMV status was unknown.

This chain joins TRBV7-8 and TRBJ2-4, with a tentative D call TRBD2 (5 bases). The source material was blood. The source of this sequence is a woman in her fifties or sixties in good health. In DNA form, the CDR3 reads TGTGCCAGCAGCTTAGGCCTTACCAGCGGAGCCAAAAACATTCAGTACTTC. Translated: CASSLGLTSGAKNIQYF.